The T cell receptor beta chain described here comes from a study of shared clonotypes between healthy human individuals (TCRdb year 2020). Turning to the overall study: The cohort included a few men and two women between 18 and 49 years of age. For each donor, CD4 naive and CD4 memory were each given three plates, CD8 naive was given two plates, and CD8 memory was given one plate. Blood TCR repertoires of about 5 healthy adults were deeply sequenced to estimate repertoire size and the extent of clonotype sharing between individuals. Libraries were prepared and TCR repertoires were sequenced by different laboratories using diverse techniques, in order to increase sequencing depth and limit assay-specific biases. Each donor's leukapheresis produced roughly between about 0.9 and 9.5 billion PBMCs. The paper as a whole reports these results and caveats: Sampling was limited to blood, and TCR repertoires in tissue likely differ from TCR repertoires in blood. Naive subsets generally had larger estimated clonotype richness than memory subsets. Because the study included only a small number of donors, the genetic and exposure-history diversity represented was limited. When a handful of donors were compared, the shared fraction of clonotypes was about 5.5% for naive CD4, roughly 3.3% for naive CD8, roughly 2.5% for memory CD4, and 0.35% to 0.4% for memory CD8. Pairwise subsampling indicated that sequencing depth was expected to affect the degree of clonotype sharing among donors. Even with the large sequencing depth, rarefaction of the sorted-subset datasets indicated that sequencing was incomplete. Clonotypes shared by all four sorted-subset donors showed higher generation probabilities than non-shared clonotypes.

The donors were healthy, HIV-negative adults with no recently reported acute infections or vaccinations. Only Caucasian adults living in Nashville, Tennessee, USA were represented among the donors. CD4+ T cells were enriched by magnetic negative selection, after which naive cells were positively selected on CD45RA and the negative fraction was taken as the memory subset. Blood was collected by leukapheresis, and PBMCs were isolated by Ficoll-Histopaque density gradient centrifugation and then cryopreserved in liquid nitrogen vapor phase. Purity and quantity of every magnetically sorted T cell population were checked by analytical flow cytometry. From each sorted fraction, genomic DNA was isolated and quantified by UV absorbance on a Nanodrop 2000c. With respect to this clone: Its antigen remains unidentified. Base qualities were left out, and no much larger clone turns up one base away.

Using the deep immunoSEQ assay, multiplex PCR amplified TCR CDR3 regions from genomic DNA. Extracted genomic DNA from each cell subset was distributed evenly across all wells of several immunoSEQ 96-well plates, and each plate was treated as a replicate. For sorted subsets, roughly 200 ng of genomic DNA, equivalent to 30,000 or so T cell genomes, went into each replicate PCR. The purified libraries were quantified using a Qubit 3.0 fluorometer, sized with a Bioanalyzer 2100, and then quantified again using the KAPA Library Quantification kit. Every immunoSEQ 96-well plate was sequenced on a separate single-read 150-cycle Illumina NextSeq 550 flow cell. Per the authors' processing: Because the immunoSEQ output held only junctional sequences and lacked quality scores, the filtering could not match the filtering applied to full-length reads. To assign V/J genes and CDR3, sequences were annotated using PyIR, a Python wrapper for IgBLAST v1.9, with IMGT germline references. Reads with weak V/J assignments (E-value above 1e-6), missing CDR3, stop codons, out-of-frame junctions, or ambiguous translated residues were removed. V3J clonotypes were defined as sequences sharing the same inferred V gene, J gene, and CDR3 amino acid sequence. Percentage overlap between repertoires was computed as shared unique clonotypes divided by the size of the smaller repertoire. Repertoire richness was assessed with RTK rarefaction, the Chao1 estimator, and Recon v2.1 estimates of unobserved clonotypes. For all TCRbeta clonotypes obtained by the gDNA method from four donors, generation probabilities were computed with OLGA. Imported from immuneACCESS, the table was reduced by TCRdb to in-frame sequences with V and J called. These copies leave out some clones; in studies compared against another copy, an unresolved V gene accounts for under half, and the cause of the remainder is not known. From that table come the V and J calls and clone size; the DNA was used to work out D and trimming. The sample table records around 700,000 clones; roughly 72% of these occur just once. The ten largest account for around 2% of the sample.

The cysteine opens and the phenylalanine closes a CDR3 of 14 amino acids. The sequence is cut down to CDR3 DNA, 42 bases in frame from base 1. From a lookup of the germline V gene, CDR1 and CDR2 are MNHNS and SASEGT. V trim: 4 bases; J trim: 1 base; unmatched bases: 2. The chain employs TRBV6-1 and TRBJ2-3, with TRBD2 identical over 7 junction bases. This TCR was sampled from a woman in her 30s in good health. Sequenced input: memory CD4+ T cells sorted from blood. Explained via the paper, the cell subset or site label denotes: CD45RA-negative fraction. The DNA sequence is given as TGTGCCAGCAGTGCTAGCGGACGCACAGATACGCAGTATTTT. Translated, it reads CASSASGRTDTQYF.